These 19 T cell receptor beta chains share one sample of origin, sequenced in a study of shared clonotypes between healthy human individuals. Only in-frame clones appear in the TCRdb table, and some are missing; sequencing was by immunoSEQ multiplex PCR. This sample carries 1.4 million to 1.5 million clones, roughly 96% of them seen once, and the ten largest clones take 0.95% to 1.5%. Source material: naive CD4+ T cells sorted from blood. Subset noted: CD45RA+ positively selected. These receptors all come from a man in his thirties or forties in good health.

In the case of this clone: No DNA is shown, since the ends of the CDR3 on it are uncertain; the CDR3 is the one TCRdb lists. The genes are TRBV28 and TRBJ1-5; the D call in the table, TRBD1, was not verified against the DNA. The CDR3 is 15 amino acids long, termini counted. Germline values: CDR1 MDHEN, CDR2 SYDVKM. CDR3 protein: CASRLSGQGAQPQHF.

This chain links TRBV30 with TRBJ2-1, with 11 positions matching TRBD2. The CDR3 is 15 amino acids. Germline loops: CDR1 GTSNPN, CDR2 SVGIG (reference sequence). Trimming cost V 2 bases and J 4 bases; bases outside gene matches: 4. As DNA, the CDR3 is TGTGCCTGGAGTCCAACTAGCGGGAGTTACAATGAGCAGTTCTTC. This translates into CAWSPTSGSYNEQFF.

The V and J genes are TRBV6-5 and TRBJ2-7, with D tentatively TRBD2 (6 bases). Per the germline V gene, CDR1 is MNHEY and CDR2 is SVGAGI. The V gene lost 1 base and the J gene lost 5 bases, with 15 bases spanning the gap. This CDR3 is 15 amino acids long. CDR3 amino acids: CASSYFSREEHEQYF. DNA of the CDR3: TGTGCCAGCAGTTACTTCTCGCGGGAAGAACACGAGCAGTACTTC.

The V call is TRBV6-1, the J call TRBJ2-7; 7 positions match TRBD1. This CDR3 has 16 amino acids. The trim removed 1 base at V and 2 bases at J, leaving 8 bases unmatched. The germline CDR1 and CDR2 sequences are MNHNS and SASEGT. Here the CDR3 reads CASSEGKRDSPYEQYF. Written as DNA, the CDR3 is TGTGCCAGCAGTGAAGGGAAAAGGGACAGCCCCTACGAGCAGTACTTC.

Notes on this clone: The DNA is omitted, as the CDR3 cannot be located on it reliably, and the CDR3 follows TCRdb's listing. The genes are TRBV12-1 and TRBJ2-6. TRBV12-1 is a pseudogene locus. From its first to its last residue, the CDR3 has 14 amino acids. The CDR3 loop is CASSFGSGANVLTF.

This chain connects TRBV7-2 to TRBJ1-1, with D possibly matching TRBD1 (5 bases). This CDR3 contains 15 residues. Trimming took off 1 base at V and 1 base at J, with 10 bases between the two ends. Germline V gene sequence: CDR1 SGHTA, CDR2 FQGNSA. This chain's CDR3 is CASSLEVGRNTEAFF. Here the CDR3 DNA reads TGTGCCAGCAGCTTAGAAGTGGGGCGGAACACTGAAGCTTTCTTT.

The J gene is TRBJ2-7, the V gene TRBV7-2, with 9 bases identical to TRBD1. The CDR3 is 14 amino acids. In germline, CDR1 is SGHTA, CDR2 FQGNSA. With 5 bases clipped from V and 0 bases from J, the junction kept 2 bases outside the gene matches. The CDR3 nucleotides are TGTGCCAGCAGCCGACAGGGGGACTCCTACGAGCAGTACTTC. Translation: CASSRQGDSYEQYF.

The count of this clone is one. The chain combines TRBV19 with TRBJ2-1; 12 bases line up with TRBD2. Germline-derived CDR1 and CDR2 are LNHDA and SQIVND (reference sequence). With 2 bases clipped from V and 1 base from J, the junction kept 3 bases outside the gene matches. CDR3 length equals 17 residues. The chain's CDR3 is CASSIRLAGVSYNEQFF. Here the CDR3 DNA reads TGTGCCAGTAGTATACGACTAGCGGGAGTGTCCTACAATGAGCAGTTCTTC.

This chain connects TRBV21-1 to TRBJ1-2; no check of the table's D call, TRBD1, against the DNA was made. TRBV21-1 counts as a pseudogene. This CDR3 has 14 amino acids. The CDR3 loop is CASSKGQVGIGYTF. In DNA form, the CDR3 reads TGTGCCAGCAGCAAAGGACAGGTAGGAATTGGCTACACCTTC.

The chain couples TRBV4-1 to TRBJ2-3; TRBD1 agrees at 9 bases. The CDR3 runs to 18 residues. Germline V gene lookup returns CDR1 MGHRA and CDR2 YSYEKL. V shed 1 base and J 0 bases; nucleotides not matched to a gene: 8. The CDR3 coding sequence is TGCGCCAGCAGCCAAGCGGGACAGGGATGGGCAAGCACAGATACGCAGTATTTT. Protein product: CASSQAGQGWASTDTQYF.

This clone occurred once. Its ends do not fully match the called genes, so a read error is possible. This chain uses TRBV5-1 with TRBJ1-4; possible D gene TRBD1, 5 bases. Germline CDR1 is SGHRS and CDR2 is YFSETQ. This CDR3 is 15 amino acids long. CDR3 protein: CASSYTGTSNEKLFF. The CDR3 DNA sequence: TGCGCCAGCAGCTACACCGGGACTTCTAACGAAAAACTGTTTTTT.

Regarding this clone: The sample has other DNA sequences that encode this CDR3 too. This chain connects TRBV7-2 to TRBJ2-1, with 9 bases lining up with TRBD2. The CDR3 extends over 15 amino acids. CDR1 SGHTA and CDR2 FQGNSA come from the germline V gene. The V and J ends lost 3 bases and 0 bases, in that order; junction bases with no gene match: 0. The CDR3, as DNA: TGTGCCAGCAGCTTTAGCGGGAGCTCCTACAATGAGCAGTTCTTC. Protein: CASSFSGSSYNEQFF.

J is TRBJ1-2 and V is TRBV7-6; 7 positions match TRBD1. The CDR3 has 16 amino acids. V trimming: 5 bases; J trimming: 4 bases; junction bases outside the gene matches: 13. Germline V gene sequence: CDR1 SGHVS, CDR2 FNYEAQ. In DNA, the CDR3 is TGTGCCAGCAGCAACTATAGGGGGCAGGGAGTCTATGGCTACACCTTC. Protein: CASSNYRGQGVYGYTF.

This chain joins TRBV11-3 and TRBJ2-6, with D possibly TRBD2 on 5 matching bases. The V end lost 5 bases, the J end lost 4 bases, and 18 bases lay between the germline ends. This CDR3 is 17 amino acids long. Germline CDR1 reads SGHNT; CDR2 reads YENEEA. The CDR3 region is CASSRSGLTRGANVLTF. The CDR3 region has the DNA TGTGCCAGCAGCCGATCAGGACTTACCCGCGGGGCCAACGTCCTGACTTTC.

The chain joins TRBV6-1 to TRBJ2-2, with TRBD2 matching 8 bases. V dropped 8 bases and J dropped 7; count of bases not matched to a gene: 6. This CDR3 comprises 13 residues. Germline values: CDR1 MNHNS, CDR2 SASEGT. CDR3 DNA sequence: TGTGCCAGCGACAAGCGGGAGAACGGGGAGCTGTTTTTT. Protein sequence: CASDKRENGELFF.

This rearrangement joins TRBV18 to TRBJ2-7; 7 bases agree with TRBD1. Germline CDR1 is KGHSH and CDR2 is LQKENI. V lost 3 bases to trimming and J lost 3 bases; unmatched junction nucleotides: 8. This CDR3 spans 15 amino acids. The CDR3 is CASSPNRGIDYEQYF. DNA of the CDR3: TGTGCCAGCTCACCGAACAGGGGAATCGACTACGAGCAGTACTTC.

This clone was detected once. The genes are TRBV7-8 and TRBJ1-1, with TRBD1 matching 9 bases. This CDR3 spans 16 amino acids. The germline V gene encodes CDR1 SGHVS and CDR2 FQNEAQ. Losses at the gene ends were 5 bases for V and 6 bases for J; bases not matched to a gene: 13. The chain's CDR3 is CASSESGTGFSSEAFF. The CDR3 DNA sequence: TGTGCCAGCAGCGAATCTGGGACAGGGTTTTCCTCTGAAGCTTTCTTT.

This clone came up once. The rearrangement uses TRBV10-1 and TRBJ2-7; D gene ambiguous. The germline gives CDR1 WNHNN, CDR2 SYGVQD (reference sequence). The CDR3 spans 13 residues. Between the trimmed V and J ends, which lost 5 bases and 3 bases, there was a span of 11 bases. The DNA of the CDR3 is TGCGCCAGCAGTTCGGAAAAAAACTACGAGCAGTACTTC. It yields the protein CASSSEKNYEQYF.

The V call is TRBV6-6, the J call TRBJ2-5, with 10 bases identical to TRBD1. The CDR3 covers 16 residues. CDR1 and CDR2 (germline): MNHNY, SVGAGI (reference sequence). V was pared by 4 bases and J by 4 bases, with 9 bases of the junction left unmatched. The CDR3 DNA reads as TGTGCCAGCAGTTCGACCGGGACAGGGGTAACAGAGACCCAGTACTTC. Translated, it gives CASSSTGTGVTETQYF.